The 20 T cell receptor beta chains below come from one sample, sequenced in a study of chemoradiotherapy in HPV16-positive cancers. Sequencing was performed with immunoSEQ multiplex PCR; in TCRdb, only in-frame clones are kept and a portion is missing. The sample comprises about 33,000 clones, around 83% of which are singletons, and 2.1% rests with the top ten. The sample was blood, taken from a patient who underwent chemoradiotherapy. The receptors stem from a human donor with HPV-associated anogenital cancer.

The chain links TRBV6-1 to TRBJ2-5; no reliable D call. Germline V lookup: CDR1 MNHNS, CDR2 SASEGT. The V and J ends lost 7 bases and 4 bases respectively, with 16 bases between them. The CDR3 sequence is 14 residues long. DNA for the CDR3: TGTGCCAGCACGGGTTCCTGGCAGAGAGAGACCCAGTACTTC. Protein: CASTGSWQRETQYF.

The rearrangement uses TRBV7-9 and TRBJ1-4; no clear D. This CDR3 has 16 amino acids. Trimming stripped 1 base from V and 0 bases from J, with 9 bases between. Germline-derived CDR1 and CDR2 are SEHNR and FQNEAQ (reference sequence). CDR3 sequence (DNA): TGTGCCAGCAGCTTAGGGTCCTCCGCAACTAATGAAAAACTGTTTTTT. It specifies CASSLGSSATNEKLFF.

This CDR3 reads CASSEGEGFGSTQYF. DNA of the CDR3: TGTGCCAGCAGTGAAGGCGAAGGGTTCGGGAGTACGCAGTATTTT. V and J are TRBV2 and TRBJ2-3, with D perhaps matching TRBD2 (6 bases). The germline V gene encodes CDR1 SNHLY and CDR2 FYNNEI. This CDR3 region has 15 residues. The ends were cut back, 1 base at V and 8 bases at J, with 16 bases in the middle.

The chain carries TRBV19 and TRBJ1-5; 8 positions match TRBD1. This CDR3 is built from 14 residues. Trimming removed 8 bases from V and 7 bases from J; junction bases left unmatched: 10. Germline loops: CDR1 LNHDA, CDR2 SQIVND (reference sequence). For the CDR3, the DNA is TGTGCCAGTCGGCGTACAGGGGGGGGACAGCCCCAGCATTTT. It codes for CASRRTGGGQPQHF. Combining the CDR3 with reference TRBV19 and TRBJ1-5 gives the whole variable domain DGGITQSPKYLFRKEGQNVTLSCEQNLNHDAMYWYRQDPGQGLRLIYYSQIVNDFQKGDIAEGYSVSREKKESFPLTVTSAQKNPTAFYLCASRRTGGGQPQHFGDGTRLSIL.

The chain joins TRBV7-2 to TRBJ2-3; 7 bases are a match to TRBD2. The CDR3 loop spans 13 amino acids. The V gene's germline CDR1 is SGHTA and CDR2 FQGNSA. V lost 1 base, J lost 7 bases, and 2 bases stayed unmatched. This CDR3 is CASSLDGTNTQYF. The CDR3 bases are TGTGCCAGCAGCTTAGACGGGACTAATACGCAGTATTTT.

This sequence joins TRBV4-1 and TRBJ1-6; possible D gene TRBD1, 5 bases. CDR1 is MGHRA and CDR2 is YSYEKL in the germline V gene. Trimming took off 3 bases at V and 7 bases at J, with 13 bases between the two ends. This CDR3 spans 15 amino acids. The CDR3 coding sequence is TGCGCCAGCAGCCACCCCGGAGAGGGGAATTCACCCCTCCACTTT. Its translation: CASSHPGEGNSPLHF.

This clone has a handful of counts. The genes are TRBV6-5 and TRBJ1-6; 7 bases are shared with TRBD1. V trimming: 6 bases; J trimming: 6 bases; junction bases outside the gene matches: 8. Germline V gene data show CDR1 as MNHEY and CDR2 as SVGAGI. The CDR3 contains 15 residues. The CDR3 region is CASRPGQSTNSPLHF. The CDR3 coding sequence is TGTGCCAGCAGGCCGGGACAGAGTACTAATTCACCCCTCCACTTT.

The genes are TRBV29-1 and TRBJ1-2; TRBD1 is a possible D gene (5 bases). Trimming took 6 bases from V and 8 from J, leaving 22 bases between them. The length of the CDR3 is 14 residues. Germline CDR1 SQVTM, CDR2 ANQGSEA. The CDR3 protein is CSVRTGGVRDGYTF. In nucleotides, the CDR3 is TGCAGCGTCCGGACCGGAGGGGTTCGTGACGGCTACACCTTC.

The CDR3 bases are TGTGCCAGCAGCTTAATTACAGGCTATGGCTACACCTTC. Translated, it gives CASSLITGYGYTF. The chain is built from TRBV7-9 and TRBJ1-2; a weak D match, TRBD1 (5 bases). V lost 2 bases to trimming and J lost 4 bases, with 8 bases between them. Looked up from germline, CDR1 is SEHNR and CDR2 is FQNEAQ (reference sequence). This CDR3 has 13 residues.

V is TRBV5-4 and J is TRBJ2-5, with TRBD2 matching over 13 bases. CDR1 and CDR2 (germline): SGHNT, YYREEE (reference sequence). V lost 0 bases and J lost 5; bases outside the gene matches: 10. The CDR3 totals 18 residues. In nucleotides, the CDR3 is TGTGCCAGCAGCTTGGCGGGACTAGCGGGGCTCCGGGGGGAGACCCAGTACTTC. This sequence encodes CASSLAGLAGLRGETQYF.

As concerns this clone: A read error may produce the germline difference seen at one junction end. CDR3 protein: CASSLGDRTPLLF. The CDR3 DNA reads TGTGCCAGCAGCTTAGGGGACAGGACCCCTCTCCTTTTT. The V gene is TRBV7-2, the J gene TRBJ1-4; 8 positions agree with TRBD1. Germline V lookup: CDR1 SGHTA, CDR2 FQGNSA. The CDR3 totals 13 residues.

The CDR3 region has the DNA TGCGCCACCGGACAGCCTGGGACTAACTATGGCTACACCTTC. Translation: CATGQPGTNYGYTF. V and J are TRBV10-2 and TRBJ1-2; tentative D call: TRBD1 (6 bases). Trimming took off 10 bases at V and 0 bases at J, with 15 bases between the two ends. CDR1 WSHSY and CDR2 SAAADI come from the germline V gene. The CDR3 is 14 residues long.

This sequence joins TRBV28 and TRBJ2-7, with a possible D match to TRBD1 (6 bases). V was clipped by 2 bases and J by 3 bases, with 17 bases between them. Germline values: CDR1 MDHEN, CDR2 SYDVKM. CDR3 length: 16 residues. The CDR3: CASSLRSAGAGYEQYF. CDR3 coding DNA: TGTGCCAGCAGTTTAAGGTCGGCAGGGGCCGGCTACGAGCAGTACTTC.

This clone was seen a few times. The V and J genes are TRBV7-9 and TRBJ1-2; D is unresolved. Trimming stripped 5 bases from V and 4 bases from J, with 8 bases between. Germline CDR1 reads SEHNR; CDR2 reads FQNEAQ (reference sequence). The CDR3 is made up of 12 amino acids. CDR3 region: CASSEGLYGYTF. The CDR3 nucleotides are TGTGCCAGCAGCGAAGGACTCTATGGCTACACCTTC.

V usage is TRBV11-3 and J usage is TRBJ2-5; 13 positions agree with TRBD2. Trimming took 5 bases from V and 0 from J; bases not matched to a gene: 6. CDR3 length: 17 amino acids. Germline CDR1 is SGHNT and CDR2 is YENEEA. CDR3 bases: TGTGCCAGCAGCCCAGGGACTAGCGGGGAGTACCAAGAGACCCAGTACTTC. This sequence encodes CASSPGTSGEYQETQYF.

This chain connects TRBV18 to TRBJ1-2; perhaps TRBD1 as D (6 bases). This CDR3 has 16 residues. Per germline, CDR1 KGHSH and CDR2 LQKENI. V dropped 3 bases and J dropped 1 base, with 15 bases sitting between them. The CDR3 protein is CASSPLQGSGNYGYTF. The DNA of the CDR3 is TGTGCCAGCTCACCCCTACAGGGATCGGGTAACTATGGCTACACCTTC.

The genes are TRBV5-5 and TRBJ2-7; D is ambiguous. Germline values: CDR1 SGHKS, CDR2 YYEKEE (reference sequence). The CDR3 has 13 residues. V was shortened by 0 bases and J by 2 bases, with 6 bases between the two germline ends. The CDR3 nucleotides read TGTGCCAGCAGCTTGGCCCAGACCTACGAGCAGTACTTC. It codes for CASSLAQTYEQYF.

The chain uses TRBV6-1 and TRBJ1-6; D is possibly TRBD1 (5 bases). Trimming removed 2 bases from V and 9 bases from J, with 14 bases in between. Germline V gene data show CDR1 as MNHNS and CDR2 as SASEGT. This CDR3 contains 15 residues. CDR3 loop: CASSEPSGKLSPLHF. The CDR3 bases are TGTGCCAGCAGTGAACCGTCAGGGAAACTTTCACCCCTCCACTTT.

V gene TRBV7-8 combines with J gene TRBJ2-3; 7 bases line up with TRBD1. The ends lost 7 bases at V and 1 base at J; junction bases unmatched: 8. The germline CDR1 and CDR2 sequences are SGHVS and FQNEAQ. This CDR3 region has 15 residues. The CDR3 sequence is CASTLTGTGTDTQYF. In DNA form, the CDR3 reads TGTGCCAGCACTCTGACAGGGACCGGCACAGATACGCAGTATTTT.

The J gene is TRBJ2-2, the V gene TRBV2; TRBD1 matches 7 bases. The CDR3 has 15 amino acids. Germline lookup yields CDR1 SNHLY and CDR2 FYNNEI. V lost 7 bases to trimming and J lost 8 bases; unmatched junction nucleotides: 13. This CDR3 is CASNQDRINRGELFF. CDR3 sequence (DNA): TGTGCCAGCAACCAGGACAGGATCAACCGAGGGGAGCTGTTTTTT.